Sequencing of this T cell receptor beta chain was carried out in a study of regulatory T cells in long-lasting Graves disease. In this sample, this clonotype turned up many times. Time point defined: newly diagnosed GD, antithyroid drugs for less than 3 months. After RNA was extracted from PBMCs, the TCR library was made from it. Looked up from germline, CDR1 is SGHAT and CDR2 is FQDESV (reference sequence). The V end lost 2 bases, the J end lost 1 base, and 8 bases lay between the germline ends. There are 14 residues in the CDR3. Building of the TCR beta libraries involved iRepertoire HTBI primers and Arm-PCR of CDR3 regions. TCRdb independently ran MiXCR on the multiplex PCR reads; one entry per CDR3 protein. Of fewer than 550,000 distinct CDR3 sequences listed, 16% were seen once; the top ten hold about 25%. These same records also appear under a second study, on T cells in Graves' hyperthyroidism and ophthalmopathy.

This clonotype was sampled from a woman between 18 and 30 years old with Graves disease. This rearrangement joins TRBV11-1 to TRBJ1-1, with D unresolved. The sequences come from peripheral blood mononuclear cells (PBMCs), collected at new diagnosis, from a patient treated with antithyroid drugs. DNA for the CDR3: TGTGCCAGCAGCTTATCGACAAGGAACACTGAAGCTTTCTTT. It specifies CASSLSTRNTEAFF.